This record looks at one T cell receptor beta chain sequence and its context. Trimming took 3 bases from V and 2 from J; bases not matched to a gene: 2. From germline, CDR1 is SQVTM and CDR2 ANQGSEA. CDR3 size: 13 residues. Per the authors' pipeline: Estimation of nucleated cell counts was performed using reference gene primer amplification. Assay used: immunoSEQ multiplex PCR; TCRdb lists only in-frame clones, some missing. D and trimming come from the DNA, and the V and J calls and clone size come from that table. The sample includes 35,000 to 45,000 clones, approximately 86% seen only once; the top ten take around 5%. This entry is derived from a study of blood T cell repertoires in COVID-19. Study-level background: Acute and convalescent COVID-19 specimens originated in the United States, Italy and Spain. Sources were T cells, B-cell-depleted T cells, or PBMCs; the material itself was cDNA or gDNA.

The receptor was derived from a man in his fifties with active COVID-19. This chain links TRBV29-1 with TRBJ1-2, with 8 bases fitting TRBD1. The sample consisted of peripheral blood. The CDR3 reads CSVERDRNYGYTF. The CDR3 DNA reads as TGCAGCGTTGAGCGGGACAGGAACTATGGCTACACCTTC.